The rows below give T cell receptor beta chains drawn from one sample of a study of T cell changes during pregnancy in multiple sclerosis. Produced via immunoSEQ multiplex PCR; TCRdb's table is partial and in-frame only. The sample holds 29,000 or so clones, 90% to 95% seen once. Sequenced material: CD8+ T cells from peripheral blood mononuclear cells, taken before pregnancy. The receptor source for this set is a female donor with multiple sclerosis, enrolled in a pregnancy study. Both conserved end residues are part of each CDR3. Fields, in order: D gene, J gene, clone size, V gene, CDR3 protein, CDR3 DNA. D genes are given only for firm matches. Size tells how often a clone was seen (once, few, many) or the class of an expanded clone, and some rows leave it out.

D: TRBD2; J: TRBJ2-1; size: -; V: TRBV5-4; CDR3: CASSYPGTTYNEQFF; DNA: TGTGCCAGCAGCTACCCAGGGACTACCTACAATGAGCAGTTCTTC
D: -; J: TRBJ2-1; size: -; V: TRBV27; CDR3: CASSIGSYNEQFF; DNA: TGTGCCAGCAGTATCGGTTCCTACAATGAGCAGTTCTTC
D: -; J: TRBJ1-5; size: -; V: TRBV7-2; CDR3: CASSPRERGQPQHF; DNA: TGTGCCAGCAGCCCCCGTGAGCGGGGTCAGCCCCAGCATTTT
D: -; J: TRBJ1-6; size: few; V: TRBV5-1; CDR3: CASSPGGSGSPLHF; DNA: TGCGCCAGCAGCCCGGGGGGTTCGGGCTCACCCCTCCACTTT
D: -; J: TRBJ2-7; size: -; V: TRBV7-9; CDR3: CASSRTTGLAYEQYF; DNA: TGTGCCAGCAGCCGAACCACAGGGCTAGCCTACGAGCAGTACTTC
D: TRBD1; J: TRBJ1-2; size: -; V: TRBV7-9; CDR3: CASRPAGTGGDGYTF; DNA: TGTGCCAGCAGGCCCGCCGGGACAGGGGGCGATGGCTACACCTTC
D: -; J: TRBJ2-5; size: -; V: TRBV21-1; CDR3: CASSPRDREEQETQYF; DNA: TGTGCCAGCAGCCCCCGGGACAGAGAAGAGCAGGAGACCCAGTACTTC
D: -; J: TRBJ1-6; size: -; V: TRBV6-4; CDR3: CASSDSTNSPLHF; DNA: TGTGCCAGCAGTGACTCGACAAATTCACCCCTCCACTTT
D: -; J: TRBJ1-2; size: -; V: TRBV28; CDR3: CASSLRETLGGYTF; DNA: TGTGCCAGCAGTTTGAGGGAAACGCTCGGGGGCTACACCTTC
D: -; J: TRBJ1-3; size: -; V: TRBV18; CDR3: CASSPLTWSSGNTIYF; DNA: TGTGCCAGCTCACCACTAACGTGGAGCTCTGGAAACACCATATATTTT
D: -; J: TRBJ2-1; size: -; V: TRBV7-3; CDR3: CASSTSGEYNEQFF; DNA: TGTGCCAGCAGCACCTCCGGGGAGTACAATGAGCAGTTCTTC
D: -; J: TRBJ2-7; size: -; V: TRBV19; CDR3: CASSVWGATLEQYF; DNA: TGTGCCAGTAGTGTTTGGGGCGCGACCCTCGAGCAGTACTTC
D: -; J: TRBJ1-2; size: -; V: TRBV5-6; CDR3: CASSLSGAGWGYTF; DNA: TGTGCCAGCAGCTTATCAGGGGCGGGTTGGGGCTACACCTTC
D: TRBD2; J: TRBJ2-7; size: -; V: TRBV6-4; CDR3: CASSDSRLEGGGYEQYF; DNA: TGTGCCAGCAGTGACTCGAGATTGGAAGGCGGGGGCTACGAGCAGTACTTC
D: -; J: TRBJ1-1; size: few; V: TRBV19; CDR3: CALGGDTEAFF; DNA: TGTGCCCTCGGGGGAGACACTGAAGCTTTCTTT
D: TRBD2; J: TRBJ2-1; size: -; V: TRBV4-2; CDR3: CASSQVFRTSEREQFF; DNA: TGTGCCAGCAGCCAAGTGTTTCGGACTAGCGAGAGGGAGCAGTTCTTC
D: TRBD2; J: TRBJ2-4; size: -; V: TRBV4-1; CDR3: CASSRSGSKYF; DNA: TGCGCCAGCAGCCGCAGCGGGAGTAAGTACTTC
D: -; J: TRBJ1-2; size: -; V: TRBV4-1; CDR3: CASSQGRVDGYTF; DNA: TGCGCCAGCAGCCAAGGTCGGGTGGATGGCTACACCTTC
D: TRBD1; J: TRBJ1-5; size: -; V: TRBV2; CDR3: CASSEEGANQPQHF; DNA: TGTGCCAGCAGTGAGGAGGGGGCTAATCAGCCCCAGCATTTT
D: TRBD1; J: TRBJ1-6; size: few; V: TRBV27; CDR3: CASSSEQGLSSPLHF; DNA: TGTGCCAGCAGCTCCGAACAGGGGCTGAGTTCACCCCTCCACTTT
D: -; J: TRBJ2-5; size: -; V: TRBV4-1; CDR3: CASSQDLGQYQETQYF; DNA: TGCGCCAGCAGCCAAGATCTGGGGCAGTACCAAGAGACCCAGTACTTC
D: -; J: TRBJ1-1; size: once; V: TRBV29-1; CDR3: CSVWGGEGARTEAFF; DNA: TGCAGCGTTTGGGGAGGGGAGGGAGCACGCACTGAAGCTTTCTTT
D: TRBD2; J: TRBJ2-3; size: -; V: TRBV4-2; CDR3: CASSQVWPAGTTDTQYF; DNA: TGTGCCAGCAGCCAAGTTTGGCCAGCGGGGACCACAGATACGCAGTATTTT
D: -; J: TRBJ2-5; size: -; V: TRBV6-5; CDR3: CASSYSIGADTQYF; DNA: TGTGCCAGCAGTTACTCGATTGGGGCAGATACCCAGTACTTC
D: TRBD1; J: TRBJ1-1; size: once; V: TRBV15; CDR3: CATSRDRGTEAFF; DNA: TGTGCCACCAGCAGAGACAGGGGGACTGAAGCTTTCTTT
D: -; J: TRBJ2-5; size: -; V: TRBV27; CDR3: CASSFFTSQETQYF; DNA: TGTGCCAGCAGTTTCTTCACAAGTCAAGAGACCCAGTACTTC
D: -; J: TRBJ2-1; size: once; V: TRBV6-6; CDR3: CASTLTGLIRNEQFF; DNA: TGTGCCAGCACCTTAACAGGTTTAATTCGGAATGAGCAGTTCTTC
D: -; J: TRBJ2-7; size: -; V: TRBV28; CDR3: CASSTDRFVYEQYF; DNA: TGTGCCAGCAGTACCGACAGGTTCGTCTACGAGCAGTACTTC
D: -; J: TRBJ2-1; size: -; V: TRBV28; CDR3: CASSLGLRGYEQFF; DNA: TGTGCCAGCAGTTTAGGCCTAAGGGGCTATGAGCAGTTCTTC
D: -; J: TRBJ1-2; size: few; V: TRBV6-1; CDR3: CASSEDGGRGLYGYTF; DNA: TGTGCCAGCAGCGAAGATGGGGGGCGGGGGCTCTATGGCTACACCTTC
D: TRBD2; J: TRBJ2-2; size: -; V: TRBV6-1; CDR3: CASPGLANTGELFF; DNA: TGTGCCAGCCCGGGACTAGCGAACACCGGGGAGCTGTTTTTT
D: -; J: TRBJ2-7; size: -; V: TRBV11-3; CDR3: CASSFRRGTAYEQYF; DNA: TGTGCCAGCAGCTTCCGTCGGGGGACGGCCTACGAGCAGTACTTC
D: -; J: TRBJ2-7; size: -; V: TRBV7-6; CDR3: CASSLGSTYEQYF; DNA: TGTGCCAGCAGCCTCGGGAGTACCTACGAGCAGTACTTC
D: TRBD1; J: TRBJ2-7; size: -; V: TRBV5-4; CDR3: CASSSPGTAYEQYF; DNA: TGTGCCAGCAGCTCCCCCGGGACAGCGTACGAGCAGTACTTC
D: -; J: TRBJ1-1; size: -; V: TRBV18; CDR3: CASSPRGLWNTEAFF; DNA: TGTGCCAGCTCACCACGAGGATTATGGAACACTGAAGCTTTCTTT
D: -; J: TRBJ2-5; size: -; V: TRBV7-9; CDR3: CASSLTGDQETQYF; DNA: TGTGCCAGCAGCTTAACGGGGGACCAAGAGACCCAGTACTTC
D: TRBD2; J: TRBJ2-1; size: -; V: TRBV7-3; CDR3: CASSLSPGTTYNEQFF; DNA: TGTGCCAGCAGCTTAAGCCCCGGGACTACCTACAATGAGCAGTTCTTC
D: TRBD2; J: TRBJ2-2; size: -; V: TRBV9; CDR3: CASSVPTSGGNTGELFF; DNA: TGTGCCAGCAGCGTACCCACTAGCGGGGGTAACACCGGGGAGCTGTTTTTT
D: -; J: TRBJ1-5; size: -; V: TRBV2; CDR3: CASSPDIYSNQPQHF; DNA: TGTGCCAGCAGCCCCGACATCTATAGCAATCAGCCCCAGCATTTT
D: -; J: TRBJ2-3; size: -; V: TRBV18; CDR3: CASSPVGGTYTSTDTQYF; DNA: TGTGCCAGCTCACCGGTCGGCGGGACCTATACTAGCACAGATACGCAGTATTTT
D: TRBD2; J: TRBJ2-1; size: -; V: TRBV4-1; CDR3: CASSQGSTSGYNEQFF; DNA: TGCGCCAGCAGCCAAGGGTCTACTAGCGGCTACAATGAGCAGTTCTTC
D: -; J: TRBJ1-5; size: -; V: TRBV5-1; CDR3: CASSLLGQQPQHF; DNA: TGCGCCAGCAGCCTGCTGGGGCAGCAGCCCCAGCATTTT
D: TRBD1; J: TRBJ2-7; size: -; V: TRBV9; CDR3: CASSVGGTGKYEQYF; DNA: TGTGCCAGCAGCGTAGGGGGGACAGGGAAATACGAGCAGTACTTC
D: -; J: TRBJ2-7; size: -; V: TRBV27; CDR3: CASSLSDTTYEQYF; DNA: TGTGCCAGCAGTTTATCGGACACTACCTACGAGCAGTACTTC
D: TRBD2; J: TRBJ2-3; size: -; V: TRBV4-2; CDR3: CASSPTLEREWGTQYF; DNA: TGTGCCAGCAGCCCCACCCTAGAGCGGGAGTGGGGTACGCAGTATTTT